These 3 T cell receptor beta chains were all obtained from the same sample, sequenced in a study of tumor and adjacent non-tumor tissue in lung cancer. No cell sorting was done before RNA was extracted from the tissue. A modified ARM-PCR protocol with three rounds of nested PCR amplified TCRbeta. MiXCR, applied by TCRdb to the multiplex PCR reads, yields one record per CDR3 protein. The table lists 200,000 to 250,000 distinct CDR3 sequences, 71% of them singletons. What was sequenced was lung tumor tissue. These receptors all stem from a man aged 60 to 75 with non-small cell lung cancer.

In nucleotides, the CDR3 is TGTGCCAGCAGCTTTAAACCCCGGACAGGGGATAGCGGAAGCTCCTACAATGAGCAGTTCTTC. Its protein is CASSFKPRTGDSGSSYNEQFF. The gene calls are TRBV7-3 and TRBJ2-1; 9 nucleotides match TRBD1. CDR1 and CDR2 (germline): SGHTA, FQGTGA. The CDR3 loop spans 21 amino acids. The junction had 18 bases not matched to a gene; V was cut back by 3 bases and J by 0 bases.

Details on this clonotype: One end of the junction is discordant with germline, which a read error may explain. The CDR3: CASSLGEATQPVRLNF. The CDR3 DNA reads as TGTGCCAGCAGTTTAGGAGAGGCTACCCAACCGGTCCGGCTGAACTTC. The genes are TRBV12-3 or TRBV12-4 and TRBJ2-7; D remains unclear. The CDR3 loop spans 16 amino acids.

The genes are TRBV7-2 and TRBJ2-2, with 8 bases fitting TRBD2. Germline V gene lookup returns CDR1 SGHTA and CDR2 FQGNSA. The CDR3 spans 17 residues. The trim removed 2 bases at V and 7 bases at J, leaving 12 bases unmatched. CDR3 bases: TGTGCCAGCAGCTTATCACGTCGAGCGGGAGTTTTCGGGGAGCTGTTTTTT. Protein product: CASSLSRRAGVFGELFF.